This T cell receptor (delta chain) was profiled in a study of gamma-delta T cells after stem cell transplantation. This clone was counted only a few times. The TCRdb protein, from a much larger clone, departs from this DNA's translation at residue 10, likely by read error; the protein shown derives from the DNA. This CDR3 has 19 amino acids. The ends lost 1 base at V and 5 bases at J; junction bases unmatched: 19. Germline CDR1 reads GEAIGNYY; CDR2 reads EKD. TCRdb re-processed the RT-PCR reads using CATT. The data show approximately 2,200 delta-chain clones, approximately 7.1% seen once. The sequence was collected from a human donor. It is not recorded whose cells these are; they may come from a transplant donor. The chain carries TRDV2 and TRDJ1, with 9 bases lining up with TRDD3. The sequenced sample was gamma-delta T cells. In DNA form, the CDR3 reads TGTGCCTGTGACACACTTACTGGGGGACACGCCGCGCAGGGGGATAAACTCATCTTT. Amino acids: CACDTLTGGHAAQGDKLIF.